Listed below are T cell receptor beta chains from one sample, sequenced in a study of blood T cell repertoires in COVID-19. TCRdb's table, derived via immunoSEQ multiplex PCR, lists solely in-frame clones and lacks some. The sample shows about 190,000 clones, approximately 78% of them seen only once. Material for sequencing was peripheral blood. These receptors were obtained from a woman of 80 years or more with active or convalescent COVID-19. Each CDR3 is given with its conserved first and last residue. The D gene is left open where the match is weak. Some rows have no size entry. The others give once, few or many, or a class for an expanded clone.

TRBJ1-2 | - | 13 | - | TRBV12-3/TRBV12-4 | TGTGCCAGCAGCCTCGTGAACAGGGTAGGCTACACCTTC | CASSLVNRVGYTF
TRBJ2-1 | - | 16 | - | TRBV23-1 | TGCGCCAGCAGTCACGCGGCCCAGCCTACCTACAATGAGCAGTTCTTC | CASSHAAQPTYNEQFF
TRBJ1-3 | TRBD1 | 15 | few | TRBV5-1 | TGCGCCAGCAAAGGGGGCCCATACTCTGGAAACACCATATATTTT | CASKGGPYSGNTIYF
TRBJ2-3 | TRBD2 | 16 | - | TRBV5-1 | TGCGCCAGCAGCTACAGACTAAGCGGGGGCACAGATACGCAGTATTTT | CASSYRLSGGTDTQYF
TRBJ1-1 | - | 10 | - | TRBV19 | TGTGCCAGTGGTATCGCTGAAGCTTTCTTT | CASGIAEAFF
TRBJ2-5 | - | 13 | - | TRBV15 | TGTGCCACCAGCAGAGACGCGGAAGAGACCCAGTACTTC | CATSRDAEETQYF
TRBJ2-5 | TRBD1 | 15 | - | TRBV9 | TGTGCCAGCAGCTCAAACAGGGGTGGAGAGGAGACCCAGTACTTC | CASSSNRGGEETQYF
TRBJ2-2 | - | 15 | - | TRBV3-1/TRBV3-2 | TGTGCCAGCAGCCAAGGCAGGACGAACACCGGGGAGCTGTTTTTT | CASSQGRTNTGELFF
TRBJ2-5 | TRBD1 | 17 | - | TRBV5-1 | TGCGCCAGCAGCGCTAGGCCCTGGACAGGGGAGGAAGAGACCCAGTACTTC | CASSARPWTGEEETQYF
TRBJ2-7 | TRBD2 | 15 | - | TRBV7-8 | TGTGCCAGCAGCCAAGACAGCGGGGGGGGCTACGAGCAGTACTTC | CASSQDSGGGYEQYF
TRBJ1-2 | TRBD1 | 17 | - | TRBV4-3 | TGCGCCAGCAGTCAAAACACAGGGGGCGCTTCAAACTATGGCTACACCTTC | CASSQNTGGASNYGYTF
TRBJ2-1 | TRBD1 | 16 | - | TRBV7-2 | TGTGCCAGCAGCTTAGGGGACAGGGTTACTGGAAATGAGCAGTTCTTC | CASSLGDRVTGNEQFF
TRBJ1-4 | - | 13 | - | TRBV29-1 | TGCAGCGTTGTGGCACAGACTAATGAAAAACTGTTTTTT | CSVVAQTNEKLFF
TRBJ2-3 | TRBD2 | 17 | - | TRBV5-1 | TGCGCCAGCAGCTTGGGACTAGCGGGGGGTAGCACAGATACGCAGTATTTT | CASSLGLAGGSTDTQYF
TRBJ1-6 | TRBD1 | 16 | - | TRBV7-2 | TGTGCCAGCAGCGCAGGATCCGGGACAGGGGCTTCACCCCTCCACTTT | CASSAGSGTGASPLHF
TRBJ1-2 | TRBD1 | 15 | few | TRBV6-1 | TGTGCCAGCAGTGACCCCGGTAGGGGGCCTTATGGCTACACCTTC | CASSDPGRGPYGYTF
TRBJ2-7 | - | 15 | - | TRBV7-9 | TGTGCCAGCAGCCTATCGCCGCCCCTCCCCTACGAGCAGTACTTC | CASSLSPPLPYEQYF
TRBJ1-1 | TRBD1 | 14 | - | TRBV2 | TGTGCCAGCAACAGACAGGGACTGAACACTGAAGCTTTCTTT | CASNRQGLNTEAFF
TRBJ2-2 | TRBD1 | 14 | once | TRBV28 | TGTGCCAGCAGAGGGACAGGGGACACCGGGGAGCTGTTTTTT | CASRGTGDTGELFF
TRBJ1-1 | - | 14 | - | TRBV3-1/TRBV3-2 | TGTGCCAGCAGCCAAGATGGGGCCCTCACTGAAGCTTTCTTT | CASSQDGALTEAFF
TRBJ1-1 | - | 14 | few | TRBV6-5 | TGTGCCAGCAGTCAAAACGGGGGAGCAGGCGGAGCTTTCTTT | CASSQNGGAGGAFF
TRBJ1-6 | TRBD1 | 12 | few | TRBV29-1 | TGCAGCGTACAGGGGGCCCATTCACCCCTCCACTTT | CSVQGAHSPLHF
TRBJ2-4 | - | 15 | few | TRBV21-1 | TGTGCCAGCGGTCTCAGGGTGGCGGGGTTGGACATTCAGTACTTC | CASGLRVAGLDIQYF
TRBJ1-4 | - | 13 | - | TRBV30 | TGTGCCTGGAGTGTAAGGGAGAATGAAAAACTGTTTTTT | CAWSVRENEKLFF
TRBJ2-2 | TRBD2 | 13 | - | TRBV10-3 | TGTGCCATCAATGGGGGGGGCACCGGGGAGCTGTTTTTT | CAINGGGTGELFF
TRBJ1-2 | - | 14 | - | TRBV5-6 | TGTGCCAGCAGCTCGAGGGCTGGGGACTATGGCTACACCTTC | CASSSRAGDYGYTF